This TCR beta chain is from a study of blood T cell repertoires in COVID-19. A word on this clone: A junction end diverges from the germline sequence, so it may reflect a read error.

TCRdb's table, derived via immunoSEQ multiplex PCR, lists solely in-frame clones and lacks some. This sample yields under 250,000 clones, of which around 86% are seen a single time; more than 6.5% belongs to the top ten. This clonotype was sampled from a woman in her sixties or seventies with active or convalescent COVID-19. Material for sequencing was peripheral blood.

DNA for the CDR3: TGTGCCAGCAGCCCCTCCCCCCGGACAGGCCCACAATCCTTC. Protein product: CASSPSPRTGPQSF. The V gene is TRBV3-1 (or the pseudogene TRBV3-2), the J gene TRBJ2-7; 7 positions agree with TRBD1. CDR1 is LGHDT and CDR2 is YNNKEL in the germline V gene (reference sequence). CDR3 length equals 14 residues.